The text below deals with one T cell receptor beta chain. Its antigen is not identified. The data are from a study of lymphopenia after photon versus proton radiotherapy. Study results and limitations: After the lymphocyte nadir, photon-treated repertoires showed oligoclonal expansion, especially of CD8+ Temra cells. Authors raise, but do not show, better survival with proton therapy.

Assay used: immunoSEQ multiplex PCR; TCRdb lists only in-frame clones, some missing. This table holds 50,000 to 70,000 clones, around 90% found once. Germline CDR1 and CDR2: SGHAT and FQNNGV. V lost 5 bases and J lost 8; bases outside the gene matches: 9. This CDR3 has 14 residues. Sequences were derived from peripheral blood, sampled from a patient treated with proton-based radiotherapy. This sequence joins TRBV11-2 and TRBJ1-2; 9 bases agree with TRBD1. The TCR comes from a man at least 80 years old with esophageal cancer. The CDR3 nucleotides read TGTGCCAGCAGCATACGGACAGGGGATGGAGGCTACACCTTC. Its translation is CASSIRTGDGGYTF.